This T cell receptor beta chain was obtained from a study of CD8 T cells in Susac syndrome. RNA was extracted with the RNeasy kit, and a quantity of roughly 0.5 to 1 ug was reverse transcribed using random hexamers. TCRdb fed the immunoSEQ multiplex PCR reads into MiXCR, producing one record per CDR3 protein. The table lists tens of thousands of distinct CDR3 sequences, 90% to 95% of them singletons, with around 0.49% in the top ten. While CD8+ and CD4+ T cells were isolated negatively, TEMRA cells were enriched by FACS. CDR3 size: 11 residues. Germline values: CDR1 GTSNPN, CDR2 SVGIG (reference sequence). V was trimmed by 3 bases and J by 8 bases, leaving 10 bases between them.

The rearrangement joins TRBV30 to TRBJ1-1; no definite D call. The origin of this receptor is a human donor with multiple sclerosis. Sequenced: CD8+ T cells from PBMCs. The chain's CDR3 is CAWSSGPEAFF. The CDR3 nucleotides are TGTGCCTGGAGCTCCGGGCCCGAAGCTTTCTTT.